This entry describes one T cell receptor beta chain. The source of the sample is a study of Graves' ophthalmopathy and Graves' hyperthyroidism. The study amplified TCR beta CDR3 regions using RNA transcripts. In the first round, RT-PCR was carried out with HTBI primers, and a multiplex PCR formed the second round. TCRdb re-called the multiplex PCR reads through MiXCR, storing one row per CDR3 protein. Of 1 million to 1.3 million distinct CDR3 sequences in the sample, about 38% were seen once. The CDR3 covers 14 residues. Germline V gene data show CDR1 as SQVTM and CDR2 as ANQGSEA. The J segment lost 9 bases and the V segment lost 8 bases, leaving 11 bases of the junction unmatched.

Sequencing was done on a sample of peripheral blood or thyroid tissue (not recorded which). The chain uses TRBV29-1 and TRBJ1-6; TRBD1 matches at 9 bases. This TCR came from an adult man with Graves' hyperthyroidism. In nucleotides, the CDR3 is TGCAGCTTAGCGGGAACAGGGGGCAGTTCACCCCTCCACTTT. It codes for CSLAGTGGSSPLHF.